The TCR beta chain under discussion was sequenced for a study of cytomegalovirus exposure and HLA in healthy donors. Study-level information: A subsequent analysis stated that the approximately 120 validation repertoires were run on the same platform as the roughly 710 first-cohort repertoires.

The repertoire was sequenced with immunoSEQ multiplex PCR; TCRdb's copy has only in-frame clones and lacks some. The sample consists of about 150,000 clones, 75% to 90% of them appearing once. J was trimmed by 5 bases and V by 6 bases; bases with no gene match: 4. Germline lookup yields CDR1 SQVTM and CDR2 ANQGSEA. There are 13 residues in the CDR3. Remarks on this clone: As yet, its antigen is unknown.

Whole-study findings and limits: Subsequent analysis found a tendency for first-cohort TCR clusters to co-occur within the 120 or so validation repertoires. Investigators reported under 200 TCR beta chains as tied to cytomegalovirus.

Sequencing input: PBMCs. This sequence was found in a man between 18 and 35 years old in good health and CMV-seropositive. V is TRBV29-1 and J is TRBJ2-3, with 11 bases matching TRBD1. This CDR3 reads CSVGTGGGDTQYF. In DNA form, the CDR3 reads TGCAGCGTGGGGACAGGGGGGGGAGATACGCAGTATTTT.